This TCR beta chain derives from a study of OX40 agonist ivuxolimab in advanced cancers. About the study: In this cohort, patients received ivuxolimab, an agonistic anti-OX40 (CD134) antibody. Study-wide results and limits: Relative to CD4+, CD8+ T cells held more expanded clones on average.

As to this clone: Its antigen is currently unknown.

Germline V gene data show CDR1 as WSHSY and CDR2 as SAAADI. The CDR3 runs to 14 residues. V lost 0 bases to trimming and J lost 4 bases, with 7 bases between them. TCRdb's table, derived via immunoSEQ multiplex PCR, lists solely in-frame clones and lacks some. Among about 45,000 clones listed, 85% to 90% were seen once. The chain combines TRBV10-2 with TRBJ1-5; D is unclear. The TCR sequence derives from an adult with an advanced solid tumor such as melanoma, head and neck, liver or kidney cancer. Sequenced material: CD4+ or CD8+ T cells sorted from blood, taken in a trial of the OX40 agonist ivuxolimab. CDR3 residues: CASSESGANQPQHF. The CDR3 DNA is TGCGCCAGCAGTGAGTCTGGCGCAAATCAGCCCCAGCATTTT.